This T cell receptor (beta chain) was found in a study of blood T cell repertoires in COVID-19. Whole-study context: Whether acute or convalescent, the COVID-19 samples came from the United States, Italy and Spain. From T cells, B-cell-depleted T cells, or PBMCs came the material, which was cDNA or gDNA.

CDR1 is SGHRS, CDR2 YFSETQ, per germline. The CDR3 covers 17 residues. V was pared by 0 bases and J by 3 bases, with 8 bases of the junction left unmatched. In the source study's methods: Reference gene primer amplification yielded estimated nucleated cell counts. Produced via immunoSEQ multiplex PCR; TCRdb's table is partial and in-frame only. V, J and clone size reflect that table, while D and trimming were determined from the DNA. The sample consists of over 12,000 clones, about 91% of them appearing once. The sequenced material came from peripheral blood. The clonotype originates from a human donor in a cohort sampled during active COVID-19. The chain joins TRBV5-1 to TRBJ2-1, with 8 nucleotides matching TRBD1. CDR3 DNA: TGCGCCAGCAGCTTGGCCGGACAGGGAATACTCTACAATGAGCAGTTCTTC. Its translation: CASSLAGQGILYNEQFF.